Listed below are T cell receptor beta chains from one sample, sequenced in a study of blood T cell repertoires in COVID-19. Profiled with immunoSEQ multiplex PCR; TCRdb holds only in-frame clones, not every one. The sample includes some 290,000 clones, roughly nine tenths of them seen just once. The sequencing sample was made of peripheral blood. These receptors were obtained from a woman aged 50 to 65 who had recovered from COVID-19. Both conserved end residues are part of each CDR3. A D gene is named only where the DNA matches it firmly. For some rows the clone size is stated as once, few or many, or as a class when expanded; others skip it.

.	TRBV5-1	TRBJ2-1	.	TGCGCCAGCAGCTTGCCGCTATCAGGGTACAATGAGCAGTTCTTC	CASSLPLSGYNEQFF
.	TRBV4-1	TRBJ2-5	.	TGCGCCAGCAGCCTCCTAGGGGGAGGGAGAGAGACCCAGTACTTC	CASSLLGGGRETQYF
TRBD1	TRBV7-2	TRBJ2-5	once	TGTGCCAGCAGCCCGACAGGGGGAGAGACCCAGTACTTC	CASSPTGGETQYF
TRBD1	TRBV4-3	TRBJ2-7	.	TGCGCCAGCAGCCATACGCAAGGGACAGTGCAGTACTTC	CASSHTQGTVQYF
TRBD2	TRBV11-3	TRBJ2-7	.	TGTGCCAGCAGCTCTCAGGCGGGGGGCCTGGGCGAGCAGTACTTC	CASSSQAGGLGEQYF
.	TRBV6-5	TRBJ1-1	.	TGTGCCAGCAGTTTGTTGGGGGGGATGTCTGAAGCTTTCTTT	CASSLLGGMSEAFF
.	TRBV29-1	TRBJ2-1	.	TGCAGCGTTCGAAAACAGGGCAATGAGCAGTTCTTC	CSVRKQGNEQFF
.	TRBV6-6	TRBJ2-7	.	TGTGCCAGCAGTTACTCGATCCGGGGCGAGCAGTACTTC	CASSYSIRGEQYF
.	TRBV18	TRBJ1-1	.	TGTGCCAGCTCACCAGCGAGCGGGACAAACACTGAAGCTTTCTTT	CASSPASGTNTEAFF
TRBD1	TRBV5-5	TRBJ2-1	.	TGTGCCAGCAGCTACGACAGGGGGCAGTTCTTC	CASSYDRGQFF
.	TRBV10-3	TRBJ1-3	once	TGTGCCATCACCCCTCAAAGGGGTTCAGGAAACACCATATATTTT	CAITPQRGSGNTIYF
TRBD1	TRBV18	TRBJ1-2	.	TGTGCCAGCTCACAGAAGGGACAGGGATATGGCTACACCTTC	CASSQKGQGYGYTF
.	TRBV7-8	TRBJ2-7	.	TGTGCCAGCAGCTTAGTTGACAGTACTGCCTACGAGCAGTACTTC	CASSLVDSTAYEQYF
.	TRBV28	TRBJ1-5	.	TGTGCCAGCAGTTTCAGCACGGCGGCTCCACAACCCCAGCATTTT	CASSFSTAAPQPQHF
.	TRBV7-2	TRBJ1-6	.	TGTGCCAGCAGCTCGCTGTGGGGGGAATCACCCCTCCACTTT	CASSSLWGESPLHF
.	TRBV5-1	TRBJ1-1	.	TGCGCCAGCAGCTTGGAACTGGGACACCCACCACCTGAAGCTTTCTTT	CASSLELGHPPPEAFF
TRBD2	TRBV4-2	TRBJ2-3	.	TGTGCCAGCAGCCGTCTCAGGGGACTAGCGGGGGACACAGATACGCAGTATTTT	CASSRLRGLAGDTDTQYF
.	TRBV2	TRBJ1-1	once	TGTGCCAGCAGTGGGGGCGTAACTTTCTTT	CASSGGVTFF
TRBD2	TRBV7-3	TRBJ2-1	.	TGTGCCAGCAGCTTTAACGGGACTAGCAACAATGAGCAGTTCTTC	CASSFNGTSNNEQFF
TRBD1	TRBV18	TRBJ1-2	.	TGTGCCAGCTCACCAAAGGGGGCGCGTGGCTACACCTTC	CASSPKGARGYTF
TRBD1	TRBV27	TRBJ2-1	.	TGTGCCAGCAGTTCGACCGGGACAGCCTATAATGAGCAGTTCTTC	CASSSTGTAYNEQFF
.	TRBV5-1	TRBJ2-5	.	TGCGCCAGCAGCGAAGCGGACCCCGGGGAGACCCAGTACTTC	CASSEADPGETQYF
.	TRBV19	TRBJ2-1	.	TGTGCCAGTAGTATCAGCTTTAGTTCCATAAGCGTGTTCTTC	CASSISFSSISVFF
TRBD1	TRBV6-5	TRBJ1-2	.	TGTGCCAGCAGCAGACAGGGGTCCTATGGCTACACCTTC	CASSRQGSYGYTF
TRBD1	TRBV6-5	TRBJ2-2	.	TGTGCCAGCATAGGGACAGCGAACACCGGGGAGCTGTTTTTT	CASIGTANTGELFF
TRBD1	TRBV19	TRBJ1-4	.	TGTGCCAGTAGGTACTTAAAGGACAGGGAGCGTGAAAAACTGTTTTTT	CASRYLKDREREKLFF
.	TRBV7-2	TRBJ1-2	.	TGTGCCAGCAGCCCGGACAGACCGGGTGGCTACACCTTC	CASSPDRPGGYTF
.	TRBV4-3	TRBJ1-2	.	TGCGCCAGCAGCCAAGTAGGGGTCCAGGGCTACACCTTC	CASSQVGVQGYTF
.	TRBV5-6	TRBJ1-5	once	TGTGCCAGCAGCTTAACCACAGGGTATAGCAATCAGCCCCAGCATTTT	CASSLTTGYSNQPQHF
.	TRBV14	TRBJ2-7	.	TGTGCCAGCAGCCAAGGGACATCGGGCGACTACGAGCAGTACTTC	CASSQGTSGDYEQYF
.	TRBV7-2	TRBJ1-5	.	TGTGCCAGCAGCGTATTGAATCAGCCCCAGCATTTT	CASSVLNQPQHF
TRBD2	TRBV4-3	TRBJ2-2	.	TGCGCCAGCAGCCAAGTGGCGGGAGGGTCCGGGGAGCTGTTTTTT	CASSQVAGGSGELFF
TRBD2	TRBV7-2	TRBJ2-1	once	TGTGCCAGCAGCTTAGATAGACTAGCGGGCTACAATGAGCAGTTCTTC	CASSLDRLAGYNEQFF
.	TRBV28	TRBJ2-4	.	TGTGCCAGCAGTGAGATAGAGGGAGCCAAAAACATTCAGTACTTC	CASSEIEGAKNIQYF
.	TRBV6-6	TRBJ2-5	.	TGTGCCAGCAGTGCCCCGCAGGCAAGGGAGACCCAGTACTTC	CASSAPQARETQYF